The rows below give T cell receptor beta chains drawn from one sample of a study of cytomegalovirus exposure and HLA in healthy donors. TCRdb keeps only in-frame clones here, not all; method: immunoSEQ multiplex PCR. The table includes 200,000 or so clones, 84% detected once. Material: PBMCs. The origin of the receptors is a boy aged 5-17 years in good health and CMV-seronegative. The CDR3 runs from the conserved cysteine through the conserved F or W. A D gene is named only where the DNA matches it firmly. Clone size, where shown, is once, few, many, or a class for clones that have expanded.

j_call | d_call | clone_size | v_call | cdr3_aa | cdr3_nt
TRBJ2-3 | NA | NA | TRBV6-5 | CASSFGEAGTDTQYF | TGTGCCAGCAGTTTTGGGGAAGCGGGCACAGATACGCAGTATTTT
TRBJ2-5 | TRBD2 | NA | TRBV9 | CASSSDPLAGAPQETQYF | TGTGCCAGCAGCTCAGACCCCCTAGCGGGGGCTCCTCAAGAGACCCAGTACTTC
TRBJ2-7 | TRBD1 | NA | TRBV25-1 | CASREDRAYEQYF | TGTGCCAGCAGGGAGGACAGGGCCTACGAGCAGTACTTC
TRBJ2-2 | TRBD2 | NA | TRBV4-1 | CASSQLVAGVNTGELFF | TGCGCCAGCAGCCAACTGGTAGCGGGGGTGAACACCGGGGAGCTGTTTTTT
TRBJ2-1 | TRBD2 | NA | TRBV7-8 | CASSSPLAGENEQFF | TGTGCCAGCAGCTCGCCACTAGCGGGAGAGAATGAGCAGTTCTTC
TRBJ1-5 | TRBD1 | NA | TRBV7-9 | CASTTGDRASQPQHF | TGTGCCAGCACTACCGGGGACAGGGCGTCGCAGCCCCAGCATTTT
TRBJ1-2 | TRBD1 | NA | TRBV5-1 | CASSPGTVDGYTF | TGCGCCAGCAGCCCCGGGACAGTGGATGGCTACACCTTC
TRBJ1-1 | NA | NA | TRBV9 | CASSGQGGANTEAFF | TGTGCCAGCAGCGGCCAAGGGGGGGCGAACACTGAAGCTTTCTTT
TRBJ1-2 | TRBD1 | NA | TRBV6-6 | CASSPTAGTANYGYTF | TGTGCCAGCAGTCCAACCGCCGGGACAGCTAACTATGGCTACACCTTC
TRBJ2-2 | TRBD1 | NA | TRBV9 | CASSGGQGQNTGELFF | TGTGCCAGCAGCGGCGGACAGGGCCAAAACACCGGGGAGCTGTTTTTT
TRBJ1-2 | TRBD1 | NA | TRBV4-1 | CASSPTLPQDRANEYTF | TGCGCCAGCAGCCCAACCCTGCCCCAGGACAGGGCGAACGAATACACCTTC
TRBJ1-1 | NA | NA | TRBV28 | CASSPYQGRNTEAFF | TGTGCCAGCAGTCCATACCAGGGCCGGAACACTGAAGCTTTCTTT
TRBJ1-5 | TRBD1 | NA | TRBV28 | CASSSGGTGNQPQHF | TGTGCCAGCAGTTCAGGGGGGACGGGCAATCAGCCCCAGCATTTT
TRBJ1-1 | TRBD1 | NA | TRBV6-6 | CASSFPGQGPTEAFF | TGTGCCAGCAGTTTCCCGGGACAGGGGCCCACTGAAGCTTTCTTT
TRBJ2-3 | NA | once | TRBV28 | CASSVDKLLADTQYF | TGTGCCAGCAGCGTAGATAAGCTTCTGGCAGATACGCAGTATTTT
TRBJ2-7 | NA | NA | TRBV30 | CAWSVEGGVVPFLPNYEQYF | TGTGCCTGGAGTGTAGAAGGAGGGGTCGTCCCCTTTTTACCCAACTACGAGCAGTACTTC
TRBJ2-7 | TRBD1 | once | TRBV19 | CASEPGQPSTQQYF | TGTGCCAGTGAACCGGGACAGCCAAGTACCCAGCAGTACTTC
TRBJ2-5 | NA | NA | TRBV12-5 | CASGFGETQYF | TGTGCTAGTGGTTTCGGGGAGACCCAGTACTTC
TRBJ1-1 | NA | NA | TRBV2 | CASSVQRVYTEAFF | TGTGCCAGCAGTGTACAGAGGGTATACACTGAAGCTTTCTTT
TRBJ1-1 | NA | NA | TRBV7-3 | CASSLTDRTLAFF | TGTGCCAGCAGCTTAACGGACAGAACCTTGGCTTTCTTT
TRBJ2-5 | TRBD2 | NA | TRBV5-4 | CASSHPGTSVRGETQYF | TGTGCCAGCAGCCACCCCGGGACTAGCGTACGGGGAGAGACCCAGTACTTC
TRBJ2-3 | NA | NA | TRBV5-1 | CASSFWYSGGRMDTQYF | TGCGCCAGCAGCTTCTGGTATAGTGGAGGTCGTATGGATACGCAGTATTTT
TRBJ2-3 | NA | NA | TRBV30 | CAWSVMGARTDTQYF | TGTGCCTGGAGTGTGATGGGGGCCCGCACAGATACGCAGTATTTT
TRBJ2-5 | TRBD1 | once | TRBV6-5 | CASSPTGTGGETQYF | TGTGCCAGCAGCCCTACCGGGACAGGGGGTGAGACCCAGTACTTC
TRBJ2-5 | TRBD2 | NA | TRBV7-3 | CASSMTSGSGETQYF | TGTGCCAGCAGCATGACTAGCGGGAGCGGAGAGACCCAGTACTTC
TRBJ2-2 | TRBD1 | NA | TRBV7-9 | CASSKGTATGELFF | TGTGCCAGCAGCAAAGGGACAGCTACCGGGGAGCTGTTTTTT
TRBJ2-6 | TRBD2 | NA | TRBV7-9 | CASSLWAGGPGANVLTF | TGTGCCAGCAGCTTGTGGGCGGGGGGGCCTGGGGCCAACGTCCTGACTTTC
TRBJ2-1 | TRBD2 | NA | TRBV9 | CASSERLAGSYNEQFF | TGTGCCAGCAGCGAAAGACTAGCGGGCTCCTACAATGAGCAGTTCTTC
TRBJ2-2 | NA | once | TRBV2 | CASSMTENTGELFF | TGTGCCAGTTCGATGACAGAGAACACCGGGGAGCTGTTTTTT
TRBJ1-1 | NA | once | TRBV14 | CASSLQMNTEAFF | TGTGCCAGCAGTCTACAGATGAACACTGAAGCTTTCTTT